A selection of T cell receptor beta chains follows, all from one sample in a study of shared clonotypes between healthy human individuals. The assay was immunoSEQ multiplex PCR, and TCRdb's table has in-frame clones only and misses some. The table has about 980,000 clones, more than 75% seen once. The sample comprised memory CD4+ T cells sorted from blood. The receptor source for this set is a man in his late teens or twenties in good health. Each CDR3 is given with its conserved first and last residue.

v_call: TRBV19; cdr3_aa: CASNPGQGPQHF
v_call: TRBV7-9; cdr3_aa: CASLTETGELFF
v_call: TRBV6-1; cdr3_aa: CASSEGRGQDHTRRNTIYF
v_call: TRBV2; cdr3_aa: CASSDATLQGRHGYTF
v_call: TRBV6-5; cdr3_aa: CASSYAGQGLEQYF
v_call: TRBV18; cdr3_aa: CASADSQETQYF
v_call: TRBV9; cdr3_aa: CASSAGPGYEQYF
v_call: TRBV7-2; cdr3_aa: CASSPYKGFGGYTF
v_call: TRBV5-1; cdr3_aa: CASSLGPEGASGNTIYF
v_call: TRBV11-1; cdr3_aa: CASSLLAGAGEQYF
v_call: TRBV2; cdr3_aa: CASSGESDTQYF
v_call: TRBV15; cdr3_aa: CATSRAPGQANEKLFF
v_call: TRBV2; cdr3_aa: CASKEDLAGVTDTQYF
v_call: TRBV9; cdr3_aa: CASSVALVAGELFF
v_call: TRBV5-4; cdr3_aa: CASRLAGANYGYTF
v_call: TRBV6-5; cdr3_aa: CASSSPGASREQYF
v_call: TRBV5-8; cdr3_aa: CASSSTGELFF
v_call: TRBV7-9; cdr3_aa: CATVEVVTNEKLFF
v_call: TRBV28; cdr3_aa: CASSTLAVSGYTF
v_call: TRBV27; cdr3_aa: CASSRNRGLDEQFF
v_call: TRBV5-6; cdr3_aa: CASSLRAVLTEAFF
v_call: TRBV2; cdr3_aa: CASSGPGTGAEAFF
v_call: TRBV21-1; cdr3_aa: CASSKTKDYEQYF
v_call: TRBV7-8; cdr3_aa: CASSWSSGDLGTQYF
v_call: TRBV6-1; cdr3_aa: CASNPPGPINQPQHF
v_call: TRBV5-1; cdr3_aa: CASTGVSYEQYF
v_call: TRBV2; cdr3_aa: CASKDTGRNSPLHF
v_call: TRBV7-9; cdr3_aa: CASSSGQGWNTEAFF
v_call: TRBV29-1; cdr3_aa: CSDNRGQGNTIYF
v_call: TRBV6-5; cdr3_aa: CASRPGGAGEKLFF
v_call: TRBV25-1; cdr3_aa: CASSDQGFASPLHF
v_call: TRBV5-1; cdr3_aa: CASRNRDSASEQYF
v_call: TRBV7-7; cdr3_aa: CASSPPALRSYEQYF
v_call: TRBV18; cdr3_aa: CASSPTAGDQNTIYF
v_call: TRBV7-2; cdr3_aa: CASSSPPYTDTQYF
v_call: TRBV30; cdr3_aa: CAWSVQRVQPQHF
v_call: TRBV7-2; cdr3_aa: CASSLTGTGVNEQFF
v_call: TRBV5-1; cdr3_aa: CASSLDGGYYNEQFF
v_call: TRBV5-1; cdr3_aa: CASGTGRSDTQYF
v_call: TRBV28; cdr3_aa: CASSLTGNNQPQHF
v_call: TRBV7-9; cdr3_aa: CASGRRGSGEKLFF
v_call: TRBV5-1; cdr3_aa: CASSFAWTGSLYEQYF
v_call: TRBV14; cdr3_aa: CASSLLLAGRGDEQFF
v_call: TRBV4-1; cdr3_aa: CASTLDGVRSSYNEQFF
v_call: TRBV5-1; cdr3_aa: CASSSSGGLSTDTQYF
v_call: TRBV5-4; cdr3_aa: CASSLVGGDEQFF
v_call: TRBV5-1; cdr3_aa: CASKRDVTNTGELFF
v_call: TRBV27; cdr3_aa: CASSPGLGYEQYF
v_call: TRBV29-1; cdr3_aa: CSVRLTGSYEQYF
v_call: TRBV30; cdr3_aa: CAWRNKRDAGELFF
v_call: TRBV6-1; cdr3_aa: CASSENPRGEQYF
v_call: TRBV18; cdr3_aa: CASSPTGEAGNTIYF
v_call: TRBV5-1; cdr3_aa: CASSLAGTGRIEQYF
v_call: TRBV10-3; cdr3_aa: CAISVYGQSEQYF